The 18 T cell receptor beta chains below were found in one sample sequenced in a study of cytomegalovirus exposure and HLA in healthy donors. Primers: 60 Vbeta forward and 13 Jbeta reverse. Sequenced by immunoSEQ multiplex PCR; TCRdb stores in-frame clones only, minus some. The repertoire holds over 150,000 clones, about four fifths seen once, with around 9% in the top ten. Source material: PBMCs. The receptors derive from a male donor in good health and CMV-seropositive.

Concerning this clone itself: An end of the junction does not agree with germline; a read error may underlie this. The V and J genes are TRBV7-6 and TRBJ2-4; weak D call: TRBD2 (5 bases). The CDR3 extends over 16 amino acids. The germline V gene has CDR1 SGHVS and CDR2 FNYEAQ. CDR3 nucleotide sequence: TGTGCCAGCAGCTTTTCCCCCGGGGAGACCAAAAACAGTCAGTACTTC. It translates to CASSFSPGETKNSQYF.

The chain links TRBV18 to TRBJ2-3, with 8 bases matching TRBD2. J was trimmed by 0 bases and V by 3 bases; bases with no gene match: 8. The CDR3 covers 17 residues. The germline CDR1 and CDR2 sequences are KGHSH and LQKENI. The CDR3 sequence: CASSPLSGGGSTDTQYF. CDR3 coding DNA: TGTGCCAGCTCACCTCTCAGCGGGGGAGGGAGCACAGATACGCAGTATTTT.

This sequence joins TRBV5-6 and TRBJ2-3; possible D gene TRBD1, 6 bases. Germline values: CDR1 SGHDT, CDR2 YYEEEE. This CDR3 has 15 residues. Trimming took 0 bases from V and 3 from J, leaving 11 bases between them. The CDR3 here is CASSLAQGMTDTQYF. CDR3 coding DNA: TGTGCCAGCAGCTTGGCCCAGGGGATGACAGATACGCAGTATTTT.

The chain is built from TRBV10-2 and TRBJ2-7; 7 nucleotides line up with TRBD1. V dropped 4 bases and J dropped 7; count of bases not matched to a gene: 13. Germline V gene data show CDR1 as WSHSY and CDR2 as SAAADI. CDR3 size: 15 residues. This chain's CDR3 is CASSAAPDRWKEQYF. CDR3 DNA sequence: TGCGCCAGCAGTGCTGCCCCGGACAGGTGGAAAGAGCAGTACTTC.

The V call is TRBV5-6, the J call TRBJ1-2, with D maybe TRBD1 (5 bases). The germline CDR1 and CDR2 sequences are SGHDT and YYEEEE. Trimming shortened V by 4 bases and J by 8 bases, and 15 bases separated the two germline ends. This CDR3 is built from 13 residues. The CDR3 region is CASSRAGRGGYTF. The CDR3 coding sequence is TGTGCCAGCAGCCGAGCGGGTCGGGGCGGCTACACCTTC.

The genes are TRBV12-5 and TRBJ2-2; 9 nucleotides agree with TRBD2. The germline V gene has CDR1 LGHNT and CDR2 FRNRAP. There are 17 residues in the CDR3. The V and J ends lost 0 bases and 3 bases, in that order; junction bases with no gene match: 5. The CDR3 DNA reads as TGTGCTAGTGGTTTGGTACGGGCGGGAGGGTACACCGGGGAGCTGTTTTTT. Encoded protein: CASGLVRAGGYTGELFF.

The chain couples TRBV7-2 to TRBJ2-1; a weak D match, TRBD2 (5 bases). V lost 7 bases and J 8 bases, leaving 18 bases between the germline ends. Germline assignment: CDR1 SGHTA and CDR2 FQGNSA. This CDR3 region has 14 residues. The CDR3 nucleotides are TGTGCCAGCACCCCGGACCAGAGGAGGTATGAGCAGTTCTTC. Translated, it gives CASTPDQRRYEQFF.

The CDR3 reads CASSLGTGDGYTF. Here the CDR3 DNA reads TGTGCCAGCAGTCTCGGGACAGGGGATGGCTACACCTTC. This rearrangement joins TRBV6-4 to TRBJ1-2; TRBD1 matches at 10 bases. CDR1 and CDR2 (germline): MRHNA, SNTAGT. The CDR3 loop spans 13 amino acids. Losses at the gene ends were 5 bases for V and 6 bases for J; bases not matched to a gene: 3.

The chain uses TRBV27 and TRBJ2-7; possibly TRBD2 for D (6 bases). The CDR3 loop spans 15 amino acids. The germline V gene encodes CDR1 MNHEY and CDR2 SMNVEV (reference sequence). Trimming cost V 2 bases and J 2 bases, with 13 bases left between them. The DNA of the CDR3 is TGTGCCAGCAGTTTAGTGGAGGGCCCCCCCTACGAGCAGTACTTC. Translated, it gives CASSLVEGPPYEQYF.

This clone was counted once. V is TRBV19 and J is TRBJ2-1; D possibly corresponds to TRBD1 (5 bases). The CDR3 runs 13 residues. Germline-derived CDR1 and CDR2 are LNHDA and SQIVND (reference sequence). Trimming removed 3 bases from V and 7 bases from J, with 10 bases in between. The CDR3 DNA is TGTGCCAGTAGTATCCTAAGGGGAAATGAGCAGTTCTTC. Residues: CASSILRGNEQFF.

V usage is TRBV19 and J usage is TRBJ2-3; a possible D gene is TRBD2 (6 bases). Germline lookup yields CDR1 LNHDA and CDR2 SQIVND (reference sequence). The CDR3 has 14 amino acids. V dropped 3 bases and J dropped 5 bases, with 12 bases sitting between them. Written as DNA, the CDR3 is TGTGCCAGTAGTATTTCCGGGAGAATAGATACGCAGTATTTT. Translated, it gives CASSISGRIDTQYF.

The rearrangement uses TRBV6-5 and TRBJ2-5; D is unclear. Trimming pared 5 bases from V and 4 bases from J, leaving 11 bases between. This CDR3 contains 13 residues. Germline V gene sequence: CDR1 MNHEY, CDR2 SVGAGI. In DNA form, the CDR3 reads TGTGCCAGCAGTACCAGTCCAAGAGAGACCCAGTACTTC. This codes for CASSTSPRETQYF.

This sequence joins TRBV25-1 and TRBJ1-3; D unresolved. Between the trimmed V and J ends, which lost 3 bases and 2 bases, there was a span of 11 bases. The CDR3 loop spans 15 amino acids. CDR1 and CDR2 from the germline V gene are MGHDK and SYGVNS. The CDR3 DNA follows: TGTGCCAGCAGTGATTGGGCGGGGACTGGAAACACCATATATTTT. It encodes CASSDWAGTGNTIYF.

The chain couples TRBV5-8 to TRBJ1-2; tentative D call: TRBD1 (6 bases). The germline CDR1 and CDR2 sequences are SGHTS and YDEGEE. CDR3 length: 16 amino acids. The V gene lost 0 bases and the J gene lost 1 base, with 13 bases spanning the gap. As DNA, the CDR3 is TGTGCCAGCAGCTTGGCGGGGGGGCCGGGTAACTATGGCTACACCTTC. Translation: CASSLAGGPGNYGYTF.

A note on this clone: The same CDR3 is also encoded by other DNA sequences in this sample. The CDR3: CASSLAGSNQPQHF. For the CDR3, the DNA is TGTGCCAGCAGCTTGGCCGGTTCCAATCAGCCCCAGCATTTT. This chain joins TRBV5-5 and TRBJ1-5; the D is unclear. There are 14 residues in the CDR3. Germline V lookup: CDR1 SGHKS, CDR2 YYEKEE (reference sequence). The V end was cut by 0 bases, the J end by 3 bases, with 7 bases between.

The chain is built from TRBV6-5 and TRBJ2-7, with TRBD2 matching 7 bases. Per the germline V gene, CDR1 is MNHEY and CDR2 is SVGAGI. The CDR3 contains 14 residues. V shed 6 bases and J 2 bases; nucleotides not matched to a gene: 7. The CDR3 spells CASRRSGSAYEQYF. Here the CDR3 DNA reads TGTGCCAGCAGACGTAGCGGGTCGGCCTACGAGCAGTACTTC.

This clone was counted between two and nine times. The chain has TRBV2 and TRBJ1-2; tentative D call: TRBD1 (5 bases). V lost 1 base to trimming and J lost 1 base, with 7 bases between them. CDR3 length equals 14 residues. From germline, CDR1 is SNHLY and CDR2 FYNNEI. CDR3 coding DNA: TGTGCCAGCAGTGAAGGGGGGGGTAACTATGGCTACACCTTC. As protein: CASSEGGGNYGYTF.

The V call is TRBV28, the J call TRBJ2-7; D gene uncertain. Germline V gives CDR1 MDHEN, CDR2 SYDVKM. This CDR3 spans 12 amino acids. Trimming shortened V by 5 bases and J by 2 bases, and 7 bases separated the two germline ends. The CDR3 reads CASSPRPYEQYF. The CDR3 nucleotides are TGTGCCAGCAGTCCTAGACCCTACGAGCAGTACTTC.